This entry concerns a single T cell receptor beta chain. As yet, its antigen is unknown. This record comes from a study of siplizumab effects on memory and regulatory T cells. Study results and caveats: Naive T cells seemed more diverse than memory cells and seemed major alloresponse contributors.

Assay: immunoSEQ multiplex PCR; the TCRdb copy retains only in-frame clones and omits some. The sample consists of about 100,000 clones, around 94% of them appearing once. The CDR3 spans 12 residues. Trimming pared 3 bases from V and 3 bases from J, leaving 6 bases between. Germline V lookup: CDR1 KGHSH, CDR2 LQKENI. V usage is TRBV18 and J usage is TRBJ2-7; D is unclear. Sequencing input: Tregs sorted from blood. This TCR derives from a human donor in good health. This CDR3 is CASSPSDYEQYF. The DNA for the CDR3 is TGTGCCAGCTCACCTTCCGACTACGAGCAGTACTTC.